The TCR beta chain under discussion was sequenced for a study of T cells expressing NK-cell markers. The wider study: Seven sequenced donors out of eight were HCMV-seropositive, one seronegative. Study conclusions and caveats: The study found dominant NKG2C+ clonotypes at about 1.0-7.0% of CD8+ T cells in about six donors.

Germline CDR1 reads LNHNV; CDR2 reads YYDKDF (reference sequence). There are 16 residues in the CDR3. Regarding this clonotype: What it binds is unknown.

TCRdb reprocessed the 5' RACE reads, with one entry per CDR3 protein and no DNA. The sample is made up of about 160,000 distinct CDR3 sequences, and the top ten hold roughly 18% of it. This chain joins TRBV15 and TRBJ2-3. Specimen: blood T cells: a sorted CD56 or NKG2C T cell subset, CD4+ or CD8+ T cells, or bulk PBMC T cells (not recorded which). This TCR was sampled from a woman aged 18-69 years in good health. The CDR3 region is CATSRDGVNRTDTQYF.